This T cell receptor beta chain was captured in a study of cytomegalovirus exposure and HLA in healthy donors. At the level of the study: Around 80 million unique TCRs from HLA-typed donors were held in an early data release.

Donors sampled were nominally healthy, though unrecorded immune exposures were likely. Per the germline V gene, CDR1 is SGHVS and CDR2 is FQNEAQ. Trimming took 1 base from V and 2 from J, leaving 7 bases between them. The CDR3 loop spans 14 amino acids. Primers for the PCR totalled 60 Vbeta and 13 Jbeta. This table comes from immunoSEQ multiplex PCR, and its TCRdb copy is limited to in-frame clones, with some not included. This table holds about 140,000 clones, roughly 80% found once. The receptor was derived from a female donor in good health and CMV-seronegative. J is TRBJ2-3 and V is TRBV7-8, with a possible D match to TRBD2 (6 bases). Sequenced input: PBMCs. Written as DNA, the CDR3 is TGTGCCAGCAGCTTAGTAGCGGACACAGATACGCAGTATTTT. This translates into CASSLVADTDTQYF.